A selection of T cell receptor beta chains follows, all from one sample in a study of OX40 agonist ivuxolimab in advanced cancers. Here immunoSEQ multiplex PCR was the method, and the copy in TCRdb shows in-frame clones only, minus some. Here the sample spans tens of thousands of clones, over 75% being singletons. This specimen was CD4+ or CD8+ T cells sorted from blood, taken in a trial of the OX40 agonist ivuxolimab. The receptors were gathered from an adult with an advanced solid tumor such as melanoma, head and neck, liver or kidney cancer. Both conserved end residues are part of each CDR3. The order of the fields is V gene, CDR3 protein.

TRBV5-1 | CASSLETRGSLGANVLTF
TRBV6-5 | CASSYQGGAGIDTQYF
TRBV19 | CASSIVAQFF
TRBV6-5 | CASSRLQSNYGYTF
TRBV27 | CASSLSLNNYGYTF
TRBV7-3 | CASSLAGPLAGGLETQYF
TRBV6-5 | CASSLDRYTYEQYF
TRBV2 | CASRPRDRGKETQYF
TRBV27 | CASSLMSGQSSYNSPLHF
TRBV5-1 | CASSFGTSGVARETQYF
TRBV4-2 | CASSPRIGADTQYF
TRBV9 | CASSVDRGEQYF
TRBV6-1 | CASRETGVETQYF
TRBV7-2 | CASSLAASRGDTQYF
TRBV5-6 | CASSLVQGVYGYTF
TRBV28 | CASSLTVGVDGYTF
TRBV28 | CASSSRLAGGETQYF